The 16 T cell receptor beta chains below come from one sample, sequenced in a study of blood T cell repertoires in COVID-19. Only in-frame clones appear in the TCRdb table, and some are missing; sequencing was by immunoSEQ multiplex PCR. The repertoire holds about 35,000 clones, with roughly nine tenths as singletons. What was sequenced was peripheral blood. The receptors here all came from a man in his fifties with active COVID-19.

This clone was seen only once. CDR3: CASSAQGQGLNTEAFF. The CDR3 region has the DNA TGTGCCAGCAGCGCACAAGGACAGGGGTTGAACACTGAAGCTTTCTTT. This chain uses TRBV6-4 with TRBJ1-1; the match to TRBD1 covers 9 bases. CDR3 size: 16 residues. The germline V gene encodes CDR1 MRHNA and CDR2 SNTAGT. With V trimmed by 6 bases and J by 0 bases, 8 bases remained unmatched.

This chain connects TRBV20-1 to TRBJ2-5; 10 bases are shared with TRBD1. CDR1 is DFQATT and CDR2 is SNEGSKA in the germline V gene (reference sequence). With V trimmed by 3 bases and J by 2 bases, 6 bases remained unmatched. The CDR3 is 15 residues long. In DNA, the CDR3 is TGCAGTGCTAGTGGGGACAGGGGTCGGCAAGAGACCCAGTACTTC. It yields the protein CSASGDRGRQETQYF.

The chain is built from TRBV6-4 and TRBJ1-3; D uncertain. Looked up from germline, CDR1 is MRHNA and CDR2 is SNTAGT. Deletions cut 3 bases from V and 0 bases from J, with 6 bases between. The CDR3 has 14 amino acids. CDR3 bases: TGTGCCAGCAGTGAACAGAGCTCTGGAAACACCATATATTTT. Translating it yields CASSEQSSGNTIYF.

The CDR3 spells CASSPRQQSNQPQHF. CDR3 in DNA: TGTGCCAGCAGCCCACGACAACAGAGCAATCAGCCCCAGCATTTT. The V call is TRBV7-8, the J call TRBJ1-5; no clear D. CDR3 length: 15 amino acids. CDR1 is SGHVS and CDR2 is FQNEAQ in the germline V gene. Trimming stripped 5 bases from V and 1 base from J, with 12 bases between.

The CDR3 coding sequence is TGTGCCAGCAGTTGGCAGGGGGCTCATAAAGAGACCCAGTACTTC. Translation: CASSWQGAHKETQYF. The rearrangement links TRBV6-5 to TRBJ2-5, with 8 bases that match TRBD1. V shed 4 bases and J 3 bases; nucleotides not matched to a gene: 7. The V gene's germline CDR1 is MNHEY and CDR2 SVGAGI. The CDR3 length is 15 residues.

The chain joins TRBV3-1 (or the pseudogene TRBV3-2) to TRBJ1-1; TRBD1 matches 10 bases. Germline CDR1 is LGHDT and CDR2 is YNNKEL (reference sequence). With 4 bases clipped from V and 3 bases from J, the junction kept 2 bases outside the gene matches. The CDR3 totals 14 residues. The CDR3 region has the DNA TGTGCCAGCAGCCGAGGGACAGGGGACACTGAAGCTTTCTTT. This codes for CASSRGTGDTEAFF.

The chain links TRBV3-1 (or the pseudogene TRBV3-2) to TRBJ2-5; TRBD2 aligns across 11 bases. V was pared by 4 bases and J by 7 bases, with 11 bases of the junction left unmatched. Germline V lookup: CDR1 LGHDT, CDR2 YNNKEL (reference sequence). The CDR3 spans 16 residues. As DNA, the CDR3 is TGTGCCAGCAGCCCCATCTTGGGTAGCGGGGGGGGGACCCAGTACTTC. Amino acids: CASSPILGSGGGTQYF.

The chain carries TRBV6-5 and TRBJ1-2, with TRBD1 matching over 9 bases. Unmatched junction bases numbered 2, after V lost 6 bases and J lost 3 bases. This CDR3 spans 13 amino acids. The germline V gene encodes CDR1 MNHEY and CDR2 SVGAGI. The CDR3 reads CASRRTGDYGYTF. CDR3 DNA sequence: TGTGCCAGCAGGCGGACAGGGGACTATGGCTACACCTTC.

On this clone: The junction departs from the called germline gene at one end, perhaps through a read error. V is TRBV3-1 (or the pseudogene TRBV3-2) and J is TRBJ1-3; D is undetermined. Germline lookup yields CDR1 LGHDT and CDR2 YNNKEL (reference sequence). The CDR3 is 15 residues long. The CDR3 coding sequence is TGTGCCAGTAGCCCACTAGGCCTCCAGAGGAACACCATATATTTT. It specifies CASSPLGLQRNTIYF.

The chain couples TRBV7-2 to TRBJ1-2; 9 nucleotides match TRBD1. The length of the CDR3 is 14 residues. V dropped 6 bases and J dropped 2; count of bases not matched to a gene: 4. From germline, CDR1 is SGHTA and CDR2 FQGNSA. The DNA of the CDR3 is TGTGCCAGCAGTTCCGACAGGGGGAACTATGGCTACACCTTC. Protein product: CASSSDRGNYGYTF.

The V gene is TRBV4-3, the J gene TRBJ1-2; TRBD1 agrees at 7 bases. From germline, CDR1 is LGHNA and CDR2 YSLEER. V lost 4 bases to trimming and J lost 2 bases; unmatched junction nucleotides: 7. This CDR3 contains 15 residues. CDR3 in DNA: TGCGCCAGCAGCCCCTTACGGGACAGAAACTATGGCTACACCTTC. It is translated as CASSPLRDRNYGYTF.

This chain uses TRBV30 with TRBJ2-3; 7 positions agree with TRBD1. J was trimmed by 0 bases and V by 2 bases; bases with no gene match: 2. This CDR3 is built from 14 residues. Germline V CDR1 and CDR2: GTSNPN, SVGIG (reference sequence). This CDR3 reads CAWSLGGSTDTQYF. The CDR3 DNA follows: TGTGCCTGGAGTCTAGGGGGCAGCACAGATACGCAGTATTTT.

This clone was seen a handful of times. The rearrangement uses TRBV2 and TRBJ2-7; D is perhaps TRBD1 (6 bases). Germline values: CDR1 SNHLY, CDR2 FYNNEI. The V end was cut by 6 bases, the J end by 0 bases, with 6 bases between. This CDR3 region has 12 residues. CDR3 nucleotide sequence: TGTGCCAGCAGGGACAGCTCCTACGAGCAGTACTTC. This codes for CASRDSSYEQYF.

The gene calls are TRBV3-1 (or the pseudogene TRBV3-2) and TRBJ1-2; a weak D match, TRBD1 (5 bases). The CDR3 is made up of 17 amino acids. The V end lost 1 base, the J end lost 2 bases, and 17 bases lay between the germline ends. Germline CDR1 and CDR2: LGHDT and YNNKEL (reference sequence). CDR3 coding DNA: TGTGCCAGCAGCCAAGGATGGGCGGGGGAAAGCAACTATGGCTACACCTTC. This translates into CASSQGWAGESNYGYTF.

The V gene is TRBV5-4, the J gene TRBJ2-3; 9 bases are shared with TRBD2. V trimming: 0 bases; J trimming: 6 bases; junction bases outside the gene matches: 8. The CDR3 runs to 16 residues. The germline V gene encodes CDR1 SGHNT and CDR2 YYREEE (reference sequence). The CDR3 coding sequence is TGTGCCAGCAGCTTGGATGCGGGGGGGTCGGTCGATACGCAGTATTTT. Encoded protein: CASSLDAGGSVDTQYF.

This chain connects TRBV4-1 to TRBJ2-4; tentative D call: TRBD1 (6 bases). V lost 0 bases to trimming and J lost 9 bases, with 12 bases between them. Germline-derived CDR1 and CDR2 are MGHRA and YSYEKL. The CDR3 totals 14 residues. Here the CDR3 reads CASSQDSGRGIQYF. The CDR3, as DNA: TGCGCCAGCAGCCAAGATTCGGGCAGGGGCATTCAGTACTTC.